The TCR beta chain under discussion was sequenced for a study of blood T cell repertoires in COVID-19. In the study overall: Collection of acute and convalescent COVID-19 samples took place in the United States, Italy and Spain. T cells, B-cell-depleted T cells, or PBMCs supplied cDNA or gDNA.

The germline gives CDR1 MNHNY, CDR2 SVGAGI (reference sequence). The V end lost 2 bases, the J end lost 5 bases, and 12 bases lay between the germline ends. The CDR3 length is 14 residues. Original data processing: How many nucleated cells were present was estimated from reference gene primer amplification. Assay used: immunoSEQ multiplex PCR; TCRdb lists only in-frame clones, some missing. The V and J calls and the clone size are those of that table, but D and trimming were determined from the DNA. The sample records roughly 130,000 clones, approximately 82% being singletons. The clonotype comes from a man in his forties or fifties with active or convalescent COVID-19. Sequences were obtained from peripheral blood. The gene calls are TRBV6-6 and TRBJ2-5; tentative D call: TRBD1 (6 bases). CDR3 bases: TGTGCCAGCAGTTACCGCCAGGGGACGGAGACCCAGTACTTC. This encodes CASSYRQGTETQYF.